This TCR beta chain was recorded in a study of molecular identifiers for immune sequencing clone quantification. Whole-study findings and limits: A single cell's spiked Jurkat TCR RNA was reportedly detectable among 900,000 to 1,000,000 naive cells.

This clonotype was observed a handful of times. The antigen remains undetermined. CDR1 and CDR2 from the germline V gene are SGDLS and YYNGEE. V shed 6 bases and J 4 bases; nucleotides not matched to a gene: 10. This CDR3 has 15 residues. Bulk TCR libraries were made with methods that had been previously described and with listed TCR primers. One entry per CDR3 protein, called by TCRdb with MiXCR from the PCR reads. This repertoire shows about 330,000 distinct CDR3 sequences, about 22% found once; its top ten account for 0.74%. The V and J genes are TRBV9 and TRBJ2-3; 8 nucleotides match TRBD2. Specimen: naive CD8+ T cells from blood, with Jurkat cell RNA spiked in. Documented subset: FACS-sorted CD8+CD4-CCR7+CD45RA+ naive T cells. The clonotype originates from a human donor in good health. Some libraries in this study had Jurkat cell RNA spiked in. In DNA, the CDR3 is TGTGCCAGCAACGGGGGGGGCGGGGGGCCAGATACGCAGTATTTT. Translation: CASNGGGGGPDTQYF.